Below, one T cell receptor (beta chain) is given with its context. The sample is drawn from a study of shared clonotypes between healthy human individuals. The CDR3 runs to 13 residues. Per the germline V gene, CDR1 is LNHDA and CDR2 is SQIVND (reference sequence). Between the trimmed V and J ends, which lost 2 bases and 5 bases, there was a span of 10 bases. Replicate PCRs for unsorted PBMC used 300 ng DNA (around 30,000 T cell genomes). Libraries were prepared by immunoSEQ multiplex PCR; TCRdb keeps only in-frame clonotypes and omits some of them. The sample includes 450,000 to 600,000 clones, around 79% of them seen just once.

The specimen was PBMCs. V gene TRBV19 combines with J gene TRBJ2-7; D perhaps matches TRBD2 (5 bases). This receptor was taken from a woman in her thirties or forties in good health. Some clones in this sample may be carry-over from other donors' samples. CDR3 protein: CASSITRGHEQYF. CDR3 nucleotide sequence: TGTGCCAGTAGTATAACTAGAGGCCACGAGCAGTACTTC.